A single sample gave rise to the 27 T cell receptor beta chains below, sequenced in a study of cytomegalovirus exposure and HLA in healthy donors. Both 60 Vbeta primers and 13 Jbeta primers went into the PCR. Repertoires were generated with immunoSEQ multiplex PCR, while TCRdb's copy carries only in-frame clones and drops some. The sample carries 150,000 to 200,000 clones, about 80% recorded once. Sequenced: PBMCs. These receptors were taken from a woman aged 25 to 39 in good health and CMV-seropositive.

This clone was detected only a few times. The chain couples TRBV27 to TRBJ2-5; D perhaps matches TRBD2 (5 bases). V was clipped by 2 bases and J by 5 bases, with 12 bases between them. Germline V gene data show CDR1 as MNHEY and CDR2 as SMNVEV (reference sequence). The length of the CDR3 is 14 residues. The CDR3 loop is CASSLSPGMETQYF. The CDR3 DNA reads as TGTGCCAGCAGTTTAAGTCCCGGGATGGAGACCCAGTACTTC.

This chain connects TRBV5-1 to TRBJ2-7, with D perhaps matching TRBD1 (5 bases). Trimming cost V 4 bases and J 0 bases, with 11 bases left between them. Germline assignment: CDR1 SGHRS and CDR2 YFSETQ. The CDR3 extends over 14 amino acids. The CDR3 loop is CASSPTDNSYEQYF. The DNA for the CDR3 is TGCGCCAGCAGCCCGACAGATAACTCCTACGAGCAGTACTTC.

The sample holds a few counts of this clone. The DNA of the CDR3 is TGTGCCATCAGTCGGGGACTAGCGGGAAGCACAGATACGCAGTATTTT. Translated: CAISRGLAGSTDTQYF. This rearrangement joins TRBV10-3 to TRBJ2-3; 13 positions match TRBD2. CDR3 size: 16 residues. Germline loops: CDR1 ENHRY, CDR2 SYGVKD. V shed 5 bases, J shed 0 bases, and the junction held 2 bases outside the gene matches.

The V gene is TRBV30, the J gene TRBJ1-4, with D uncertain. From germline, CDR1 is GTSNPN and CDR2 SVGIG (reference sequence). V was cut by 1 base and J by 6 bases, with 9 bases left in between. The CDR3 has 13 amino acids. DNA of the CDR3: TGTGCCTGGAGTGGCAGGCTCTATGAAAAACTGTTTTTT. Translating it yields CAWSGRLYEKLFF.

V and J are TRBV7-8 and TRBJ1-2; D gene uncertain. Trimming pared 3 bases from V and 6 bases from J, leaving 8 bases between. The CDR3 totals 12 residues. From germline, CDR1 is SGHVS and CDR2 FQNEAQ. CDR3 sequence (DNA): TGTGCCAGCAGCTTCGGGAGAGATGGCTACACCTTC. Translation: CASSFGRDGYTF.

This clone appeared a single time. The chain uses TRBV27 and TRBJ1-2, with TRBD1 as a possible D gene (5 bases). The CDR3 covers 16 residues. V shed 5 bases and J shed 0 bases, with 16 bases lying between them. Germline CDR1 and CDR2: MNHEY and SMNVEV (reference sequence). The CDR3 reads CASSPSRGETNYGYTF. The CDR3 nucleotides read TGTGCCAGCAGTCCCTCACGGGGGGAAACTAACTATGGCTACACCTTC.

The chain couples TRBV6-6 to TRBJ2-3; TRBD2 is a possible D gene (5 bases). Deletions cut 6 bases from V and 11 bases from J, with 18 bases between. Germline V lookup: CDR1 MNHNY, CDR2 SVGAGI (reference sequence). This CDR3 is 13 amino acids long. The CDR3 DNA reads as TGTGCCAGCAGACCGGGGAGTGATCAACAGCAGTATTTT. Residues: CASRPGSDQQQYF.

This clone was recorded once. The chain is built from TRBV9 and TRBJ2-2, with D maybe TRBD2 (7 bases). V gave up 3 bases and J gave up 5 bases, with 17 bases separating them. The CDR3 length is 16 residues. CDR1 and CDR2 (germline): SGDLS, YYNGEE. The CDR3 coding sequence is TGTGCCAGCAGCGGACCCGCCCGGGGGGCTACCGGGGAGCTGTTTTTT. Residues: CASSGPARGATGELFF.

The chain is built from TRBV19 and TRBJ2-1, with D unresolved. V gave up 3 bases and J gave up 6 bases, with 24 bases separating them. The germline V gene encodes CDR1 LNHDA and CDR2 SQIVND (reference sequence). The CDR3 is made up of 18 amino acids. The CDR3 loop reads CASSMTYLLPVEGNEQFF. CDR3 sequence (DNA): TGTGCCAGTAGTATGACTTATCTTCTTCCCGTTGAAGGCAATGAGCAGTTCTTC.

V gene TRBV4-1 combines with J gene TRBJ1-2; D not certain. The CDR3 runs to 13 residues. V was trimmed by 0 bases and J by 4 bases, leaving 6 bases between them. CDR1 is MGHRA and CDR2 is YSYEKL in the germline V gene. For the CDR3, the DNA is TGCGCCAGCAGCCAAGACACTGGCTATGGCTACACCTTC. Translated: CASSQDTGYGYTF.

The chain couples TRBV10-3 to TRBJ2-2; TRBD1 might be the D (7 bases). CDR1 and CDR2 from the germline V gene are ENHRY and SYGVKD. V was clipped by 10 bases and J by 7 bases, with 22 bases between them. The CDR3 has 15 amino acids. The DNA for the CDR3 is TGTGCCACGTCCCTCGGGGCAGGGGGGCACGGGGAGCTGTTTTTT. Protein sequence: CATSLGAGGHGELFF.

This clone was recorded once. The chain joins TRBV19 to TRBJ2-7; 7 positions match TRBD1. The CDR3 length is 14 residues. The J segment lost 1 base and the V segment lost 3 bases, leaving 3 bases of the junction unmatched. CDR1 is LNHDA and CDR2 is SQIVND in the germline V gene (reference sequence). CDR3 amino acids: CASSILDRSYEQYF. CDR3 bases: TGTGCCAGTAGTATCTTGGACAGGTCCTACGAGCAGTACTTC.

V and J are TRBV4-2 and TRBJ2-1; tentatively, D is TRBD1 (5 bases). Germline V lookup: CDR1 LGHNA, CDR2 YNFKEQ. V lost 2 bases and J lost 7, with 21 bases in between. The CDR3 spans 17 residues. The CDR3 region is CASSQPAGQPSRNEQFF. The DNA for the CDR3 is TGTGCCAGCAGCCAACCCGCCGGACAACCTAGTCGGAATGAGCAGTTCTTC.

CDR3 nucleotides: TGCAGCGTTCCCCACCCCCTTACAGGGGGCGCGGGAGGCTACACCTTC. It is translated as CSVPHPLTGGAGGYTF. This sequence joins TRBV29-1 and TRBJ1-2; 9 positions match TRBD1. The CDR3 covers 16 residues. CDR1 and CDR2 from the germline V gene are SQVTM and ANQGSEA. Unmatched junction bases numbered 18, after V lost 5 bases and J lost 8 bases.

This chain connects TRBV28 to TRBJ2-7; 11 bases are shared with TRBD2. The germline CDR1 and CDR2 sequences are MDHEN and SYDVKM. After removal of 4 bases from V and 3 bases from J, the junction contained 11 bases not matched to a gene. The length of the CDR3 is 17 residues. The CDR3 DNA reads TGTGCCAGCAGTTGGCTAGCGGGAGGCACCTCAGGCTACGAGCAGTACTTC. Protein product: CASSWLAGGTSGYEQYF. The full variable domain, with the rest looked up from reference TRBV28 and TRBJ2-7, is DVKVTQSSRYLVKRTGEKVFLECVQDMDHENMFWYRQDPGLGLRLIYFSYDVKMKEKGDIPEGYSVSREKKERFSLILESASTNQTSMYLCASSWLAGGTSGYEQYFGPGTRLTVT.

The J gene is TRBJ2-7, the V gene TRBV4-1, with TRBD1 matching over 9 bases. Trimming at V came to 4 bases and at J to 3 bases, leaving 13 bases not matched to a gene. CDR1 and CDR2 (germline): MGHRA, YSYEKL. This CDR3 region has 17 residues. The CDR3 loop is CASSLEETGQGLYEQYF. CDR3 in DNA: TGCGCCAGCAGCCTCGAAGAGACGGGACAGGGTCTCTACGAGCAGTACTTC.

The chain joins TRBV5-8 to TRBJ2-2; a weak D match, TRBD2 (6 bases). Germline assignment: CDR1 SGHTS and CDR2 YDEGEE. The CDR3 loop spans 16 amino acids. The germline V and J ends were trimmed by 1 base and 0 bases, with 10 bases remaining between them. The chain's CDR3 is CASSLQGLSNTGELFF. The CDR3 nucleotides are TGTGCCAGCAGCTTGCAGGGACTCTCGAACACCGGGGAGCTGTTTTTT.

The CDR3 nucleotides read TGTGCCAGCAGCTTATCGGGGAACACTGAAGCTTTCTTT. Translating it yields CASSLSGNTEAFF. The V call is TRBV7-2, the J call TRBJ1-1; D remains ambiguous. Trimming stripped 2 bases from V and 1 base from J, with 5 bases between. This CDR3 spans 13 amino acids. The germline V gene encodes CDR1 SGHTA and CDR2 FQGNSA.

A single count supports this clone. The J gene is TRBJ2-2, the V gene TRBV2; 7 bases are shared with TRBD2. Germline V gene data show CDR1 as SNHLY and CDR2 as FYNNEI. The CDR3 length is 15 residues. The ends lost 3 bases at V and 4 bases at J; junction bases unmatched: 5. The CDR3 DNA reads TGTGCCAGCAGTGAGTCGGGAGGCACCACCGGGGAGCTGTTTTTT. This sequence encodes CASSESGGTTGELFF. Combining the CDR3 with reference TRBV2 and TRBJ2-2 gives the whole variable domain EPEVTQTPSHQVTQMGQEVILRCVPISNHLYFYWYRQILGQKVEFLVSFYNNEISEKSEIFDDQFSVERPDGSNFTLKIRSTKLEDSAMYFCASSESGGTTGELFFGEGSRLTVL.

This chain connects TRBV20-1 to TRBJ1-2; D gene uncertain. From germline, CDR1 is DFQATT and CDR2 SNEGSKA (reference sequence). Trimming shortened V by 6 bases and J by 4 bases, and 6 bases separated the two germline ends. The CDR3 loop spans 10 amino acids. CDR3 sequence reads: CSAEGYGYTF. CDR3 nucleotide sequence: TGCAGTGCCGAGGGCTATGGCTACACCTTC.

J is TRBJ2-2 and V is TRBV6-1; no definite D call. The CDR3 extends over 13 amino acids. V lost 7 bases and J 5 bases, leaving 11 bases between the germline ends. Germline loops: CDR1 MNHNS, CDR2 SASEGT. DNA for the CDR3: TGTGCCAGCACCCCCCTGGAGACCGGGGAGCTGTTTTTT. Protein: CASTPLETGELFF.

The chain is built from TRBV30 and TRBJ1-5; D is uncertain. This CDR3 is 13 amino acids long. The germline V gene encodes CDR1 GTSNPN and CDR2 SVGIG (reference sequence). Trimming took off 0 bases at V and 4 bases at J, with 7 bases between the two ends. The CDR3 coding sequence is TGTGCCTGGAGTGTACGGGAGAATCAGCCCCAGCATTTT. It yields the protein CAWSVRENQPQHF.

This chain joins TRBV30 and TRBJ1-1; the D is unclear. V was shortened by 3 bases and J by 4 bases, with 15 bases between the two germline ends. Germline V gene lookup returns CDR1 GTSNPN and CDR2 SVGIG (reference sequence). The CDR3 covers 14 residues. This CDR3 is CAWSDGPLVTEAFF. The CDR3 nucleotides read TGTGCCTGGAGCGATGGGCCTCTTGTCACTGAAGCTTTCTTT. Based on the CDR3 plus reference TRBV30 and TRBJ1-1, the full variable domain is SQTIHQWPATLVQPVGSPLSLECTVEGTSNPNLYWYRQAAGRGLQLLFYSVGIGQISSEVPQNLSASRPQDRQFILSSKKLLLSDSGFYLCAWSDGPLVTEAFFGQGTRLTVV.

The chain has TRBV28 and TRBJ1-3; no clear D. The CDR3 consists of 13 residues. CDR1 MDHEN and CDR2 SYDVKM come from the germline V gene. V was clipped by 7 bases and J by 0 bases, with 7 bases between them. As DNA, the CDR3 is TGTGCCAGCAAGCCGAACTCTGGAAACACCATATATTTT. Its protein product is CASKPNSGNTIYF.

This chain joins TRBV28 and TRBJ2-5; no firm D call. V shed 5 bases and J shed 6 bases, with 4 bases lying between them. CDR3 size: 10 residues. The germline CDR1 and CDR2 sequences are MDHEN and SYDVKM. The CDR3 sequence: CASSPKTQYF. The DNA for the CDR3 is TGTGCCAGCAGTCCAAAGACCCAGTACTTC. Based on the CDR3 plus reference TRBV28 and TRBJ2-5, the full variable domain is DVKVTQSSRYLVKRTGEKVFLECVQDMDHENMFWYRQDPGLGLRLIYFSYDVKMKEKGDIPEGYSVSREKKERFSLILESASTNQTSMYLCASSPKTQYFGPGTRLLVL.

This clone was seen a few times. J is TRBJ2-4 and V is TRBV14; 8 nucleotides agree with TRBD2. CDR1 is SGHDN and CDR2 is FVKESK in the germline V gene. The junction had 2 bases not matched to a gene; V was cut back by 4 bases and J by 0 bases. This CDR3 contains 15 residues. The CDR3 DNA follows: TGTGCCAGCAGCCTCGGGGGGGAAGCCAAAAACATTCAGTACTTC. It translates to CASSLGGEAKNIQYF.

This chain connects TRBV28 to TRBJ2-1; D not certain. The germline V gene encodes CDR1 MDHEN and CDR2 SYDVKM. There are 14 residues in the CDR3. V lost 3 bases to trimming and J lost 4 bases, with 10 bases between them. CDR3: CASSFDGEYNEQFF. CDR3 bases: TGTGCCAGCAGTTTTGACGGAGAGTACAATGAGCAGTTCTTC.